This TCR beta chain was retrieved from a study of early T cells in non-severe SARS-CoV-2 infection. In the study overall: Sequencing targeted bulk RNA from unsorted whole blood, leaving chains unpaired.

The TCR library protocol attached unique molecular identifiers to the individual cDNA molecules. TCRdb re-analysed the 5' RACE reads in MiXCR, keeping a single row per CDR3 protein. The table shows around 82,000 distinct CDR3 sequences, with approximately 10% occurring only once. The germline CDR1 and CDR2 sequences are SGHTA and FQGNSA. CDR3 length equals 15 residues. The V end lost 6 bases, the J end lost 4 bases, and 15 bases lay between the germline ends. This chain joins TRBV7-2 and TRBJ1-4; D unresolved. The material sequenced was whole blood. The sequence was obtained from an adult who was a healthcare worker with PCR-confirmed SARS-CoV-2 infection or an uninfected control (not recorded which). CDR3 protein: CASSQSAVGNEKLFF. The CDR3 DNA follows: TGTGCCAGCAGTCAGTCCGCGGTCGGTAATGAAAAACTGTTTTTT.